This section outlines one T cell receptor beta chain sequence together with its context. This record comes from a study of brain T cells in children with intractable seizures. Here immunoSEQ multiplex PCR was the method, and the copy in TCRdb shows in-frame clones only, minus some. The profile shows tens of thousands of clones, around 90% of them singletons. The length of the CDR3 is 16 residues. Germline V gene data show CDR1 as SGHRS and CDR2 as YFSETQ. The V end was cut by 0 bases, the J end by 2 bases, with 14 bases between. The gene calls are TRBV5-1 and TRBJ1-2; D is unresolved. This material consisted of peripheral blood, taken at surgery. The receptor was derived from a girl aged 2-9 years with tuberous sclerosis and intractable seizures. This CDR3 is CASSLDLVTANYGYTF. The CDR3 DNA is TGCGCCAGCAGCTTGGACCTCGTGACGGCGAACTATGGCTACACCTTC. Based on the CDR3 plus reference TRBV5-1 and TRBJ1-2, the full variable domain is KAGVTQTPRYLIKTRGQQVTLSCSPISGHRSVSWYQQTPGQGLQFLFEYFSETQRNKGNFPGRFSGRQFSNSRSEMNVSTLELGDSALYLCASSLDLVTANYGYTFGSGTRLTVV.